These 14 T cell receptor beta chains share one sample of origin, sequenced in a study of T-cell reconstitution after alpha-beta-depleted transplantation in children. TCRbeta library construction was performed incorporating unique molecular identifiers. Each CDR3 protein gets one entry after TCRdb re-called the PCR reads with MiXCR. The sample includes hundreds of thousands of distinct CDR3 sequences, more than 9% of them seen just once. Sequencing was performed on PBMCs, taken before TCRalphabeta/CD19-depleted stem cell transplant. All receptors come from a child aged 2-15 years with inherited bone marrow failure, due to receive a stem cell transplant.

This clonotype has a count of ten or more. The gene calls are TRBV29-1 and TRBJ2-1; 7 bases are shared with TRBD2. Germline assignment: CDR1 SQVTM and CDR2 ANQGSEA. This CDR3 contains 14 residues. The trim removed 7 bases at V and 11 bases at J, leaving 17 bases unmatched. The DNA for the CDR3 is TGCAGCGACAGAGCGGGACCTATAGGGATGCAGCAGTTCTTC. Translating gives CSDRAGPIGMQQFF.

This clonotype was seen only a few times. The V and J genes are TRBV20-1 and TRBJ2-7, with 10 positions matching TRBD2. The J segment lost 7 bases and the V segment lost 2 bases, leaving 2 bases of the junction unmatched. Germline V gene lookup returns CDR1 DFQATT and CDR2 SNEGSKA (reference sequence). This CDR3 is 12 amino acids long. The CDR3: CSARLLAGEQYF. CDR3 nucleotides: TGCAGTGCTAGACTACTAGCGGGAGAGCAGTACTTC.

This clonotype has a count of ten or more. The V and J genes are TRBV27 and TRBJ2-7; D is ambiguous. This CDR3 region has 13 residues. Trimming removed 0 bases from V and 0 bases from J, with 3 bases in between. The germline V gene has CDR1 MNHEY and CDR2 SMNVEV (reference sequence). The chain's CDR3 is CASSLSVSYEQYF. In DNA form, the CDR3 reads TGTGCCAGCAGTTTATCTGTCTCCTACGAGCAGTACTTC.

This clonotype was observed many times. The chain uses TRBV20-1 and TRBJ2-5; TRBD2 aligns across 10 bases. J lost 5 bases, V lost 7 bases, and 16 bases had no gene match. Germline CDR1 DFQATT, CDR2 SNEGSKA (reference sequence). The CDR3 totals 16 residues. The CDR3 is CSGGSGRWSGVETQYF. The CDR3 DNA follows: TGCAGTGGGGGTAGCGGGAGGTGGTCAGGGGTCGAGACCCAGTACTTC.

This clonotype was counted only a few times. The rearrangement uses TRBV27 and TRBJ1-6; 7 nucleotides agree with TRBD1. The V gene's germline CDR1 is MNHEY and CDR2 SMNVEV (reference sequence). This CDR3 comprises 14 residues. Trimming removed 6 bases from V and 5 bases from J; junction bases left unmatched: 4. The CDR3 sequence is CASSPTGNNSPLHF. The CDR3 DNA follows: TGTGCCAGCAGCCCGACAGGGAATAATTCACCCCTCCACTTT.

This clonotype was detected ten times or more. The genes are TRBV12-3 or TRBV12-4 and TRBJ2-5, with TRBD1 matching over 7 bases. Losses at the gene ends were 1 base for V and 5 bases for J; bases not matched to a gene: 10. The CDR3 is 16 residues long. The CDR3 DNA reads TGTGCCAGCAGTTTAGGACAGGGTTCGGTGGGGGAGACCCAGTACTTC. It encodes CASSLGQGSVGETQYF.

This clonotype was seen at least ten times. V is TRBV12-3 or TRBV12-4 and J is TRBJ2-1; no clear D gene. This CDR3 region has 15 residues. Trimming took 4 bases from V and 0 from J, leaving 10 bases between them. CDR3 loop: CASSSIYISYNEQFF. CDR3 coding DNA: TGTGCCAGCAGTTCAATCTACATCTCCTACAATGAGCAGTTCTTC.

The chain has TRBV5-4 and TRBJ2-2, with 9 bases fitting TRBD1. The CDR3 has 14 residues. Trimming took 5 bases from V and 6 from J; bases not matched to a gene: 5. The V gene's germline CDR1 is SGHNT and CDR2 YYREEE (reference sequence). CDR3 sequence: CASRQDRGPGELFF. DNA of the CDR3: TGTGCCAGCAGACAGGACAGGGGACCCGGGGAGCTGTTTTTT.

This clonotype was observed at least ten times. The genes are TRBV6-5 and TRBJ2-2, with TRBD2 as a possible D gene (6 bases). CDR1 and CDR2 from the germline V gene are MNHEY and SVGAGI. The CDR3 has 16 amino acids. Trimming pared 6 bases from V and 4 bases from J, leaving 18 bases between. The CDR3 here is CASSYHGGIGTGELFF. DNA for the CDR3: TGTGCCAGCAGCTATCACGGCGGGATCGGCACCGGGGAGCTGTTTTTT.

Ten or more counts support this clonotype. The rearrangement uses TRBV10-3 and TRBJ2-7, with a possible D match to TRBD2 (6 bases). This CDR3 spans 14 amino acids. Germline loops: CDR1 ENHRY, CDR2 SYGVKD. The V and J ends lost 3 bases and 4 bases respectively, with 13 bases between them. The CDR3 coding sequence is TGTGCCATCAGTGATATAGAGCTAGCGTACGAGCAGTACTTC. This codes for CAISDIELAYEQYF.

This clonotype has only a few counts. The chain employs TRBV6-1 and TRBJ2-3, with unresolved D. V was clipped by 3 bases and J by 4 bases, with 5 bases between them. CDR3 length: 12 amino acids. CDR1 is MNHNS and CDR2 is SASEGT in the germline V gene. CDR3 in amino acids: CASSDEPDTQYF. As DNA, the CDR3 is TGTGCCAGCAGTGACGAGCCAGATACGCAGTATTTT.

Ten or more counts support this clonotype. The J gene is TRBJ1-2, the V gene TRBV3-1; 8 bases line up with TRBD1. The CDR3 is 15 residues long. Trimming removed 1 base from V and 5 bases from J; junction bases left unmatched: 6. Germline values: CDR1 LGHDT, CDR2 YNNKEL (reference sequence). CDR3 in amino acids: CASSQGRGRPYGYTF. CDR3 nucleotide sequence: TGTGCCAGCAGCCAAGGCAGGGGGCGCCCATATGGCTACACCTTC.

This chain connects TRBV25-1 to TRBJ2-2, with TRBD1 matching over 9 bases. After removal of 3 bases from V and 10 bases from J, the junction contained 12 bases not matched to a gene. The CDR3 has 16 amino acids. Germline V gives CDR1 MGHDK, CDR2 SYGVNS. The CDR3 sequence is CASSDPGQGLVEELFF. The CDR3, as DNA: TGTGCCAGCAGTGATCCGGGACAGGGACTTGTTGAGGAGCTGTTTTTT. Based on the CDR3 plus reference TRBV25-1 and TRBJ2-2, the full variable domain is EADIYQTPRYLVIGTGKKITLECSQTMGHDKMYWYQQDPGMELHLIHYSYGVNSTEKGDLSSESTVSRIRTEHFPLTLESARPSHTSQYLCASSDPGQGLVEELFFGEGSRLTVL.

On this clonotype itself: This may be a read error: a much more frequent sequence differs by one nucleotide. The CDR3 sequence: CASSFWDSGDQPQHF. CDR3 sequence (DNA): TGTGCCAGCAGTTTCTGGGACAGCGGAGATCAGCCCCAGCATTTT. V and J are TRBV28 and TRBJ1-5; 7 bases line up with TRBD1. J gave up 5 bases and V 3 bases, and 7 bases lay outside the gene matches. CDR1 and CDR2 (germline): MDHEN, SYDVKM. This CDR3 is built from 15 residues.